These 7 T cell receptor beta chains came from one sample sequenced in a study of PD-1 blockade in classical Hodgkin lymphoma. All trial patients relapsed after autologous stem cell transplantation. Data came from immunoSEQ multiplex PCR; TCRdb stores just in-frame clones and leaves some out. This table has 40,000 to 60,000 clones, 73% appearing once. The sequencing used peripheral blood mononuclear cells (PBMCs), collected before the second cycle of nivolumab. The receptors come from a human donor with classical Hodgkin lymphoma.

CDR3: CASTNRVAGAYEQYF. The DNA for the CDR3 is TGTGCCAGCACCAACCGGGTAGCGGGGGCCTACGAGCAGTACTTC. The V call is TRBV6-6, the J call TRBJ2-7; 9 bases are a match to TRBD2. The trim removed 7 bases at V and 2 bases at J, leaving 9 bases unmatched. CDR1 MNHNY and CDR2 SVGAGI come from the germline V gene (reference sequence). The CDR3 is 15 amino acids.

The chain uses TRBV7-3 and TRBJ2-1; perhaps TRBD2 as D (6 bases). V was trimmed by 2 bases and J by 1 base, leaving 9 bases between them. Germline CDR1 reads SGHTA; CDR2 reads FQGTGA. The length of the CDR3 is 15 residues. CDR3 sequence reads: CASSLFAGSYNEQFF. The CDR3 bases are TGTGCCAGCAGCTTATTTGCGGGGTCCTACAATGAGCAGTTCTTC. The full variable domain, its missing parts supplied by reference TRBV7-3 and TRBJ2-1, is GAGVSQTPSNKVTEKGKYVELRCDPISGHTALYWYRQSLGQGPEFLIYFQGTGAADDSGLPNDRFFAVRPEGSVSTLKIQRTERGDSAVYLCASSLFAGSYNEQFFGPGTRLTVL.

This chain uses TRBV7-9 with TRBJ2-1, with a weak D call TRBD1 (5 bases). Germline V gene lookup returns CDR1 SEHNR and CDR2 FQNEAQ (reference sequence). V was pared by 1 base and J by 4 bases, with 14 bases between. CDR3 length: 16 residues. The CDR3 coding sequence is TGTGCCAGCAGCTTAGTTGAAGCAGGGATTTACAATGAGCAGTTCTTC. Protein: CASSLVEAGIYNEQFF.

This chain connects TRBV6-6 to TRBJ1-2; TRBD1 matches at 7 bases. From germline, CDR1 is MNHNY and CDR2 SVGAGI (reference sequence). Trimming cost V 6 bases and J 4 bases; bases outside gene matches: 11. The CDR3 runs 15 residues. The CDR3 reads CASSGESGTVYGYTF. In DNA, the CDR3 is TGTGCCAGCAGCGGTGAAAGCGGGACAGTCTATGGCTACACCTTC.

V is TRBV19 and J is TRBJ2-4, with 10 bases that match TRBD1. V gave up 0 bases and J gave up 12 bases; unmatched junction bases: 5. CDR3 length: 14 amino acids. Germline-derived CDR1 and CDR2 are LNHDA and SQIVND (reference sequence). CDR3 protein: CASSIDVDRGHQYF. The DNA for the CDR3 is TGTGCCAGTAGTATAGATGTAGACAGGGGGCATCAGTACTTC.

This clone was counted at least ten times. The chain is built from TRBV28 and TRBJ1-2; D is unclear. Trimming pared 6 bases from V and 4 bases from J, leaving 9 bases between. Germline V gives CDR1 MDHEN, CDR2 SYDVKM. This CDR3 has 12 residues. CDR3 sequence reads: CASRKQTYGYTF. The CDR3 DNA is TGTGCCAGCAGAAAACAGACCTATGGCTACACCTTC.

This chain connects TRBV19 to TRBJ2-7; 7 bases align to TRBD1. This CDR3 has 14 residues. CDR1 and CDR2 (germline): LNHDA, SQIVND (reference sequence). V was pared by 1 base and J by 2 bases, with 2 bases of the junction left unmatched. CDR3 nucleotide sequence: TGTGCCAGTAGTATAGGGGGGACAGCCTACGAGCAGTACTTC. It encodes CASSIGGTAYEQYF.